The 29 T cell receptor beta chains given below trace back to one sample, sequenced in a study of blood T cells in healthy people across ages. PCR was performed a second time for roughly 7 to 11 cycles using a sample-barcoded 5' primer and a J-beta primer mix. TCRdb redid the calling of the 5' RACE reads with MiXCR, one entry per CDR3 protein. This table has 1.8 million or so distinct CDR3 sequences, about two fifths appearing once. The sequenced material came from blood. The receptors here all came from a human donor in good health.

This clonotype was counted only a few times. With a much larger clone just one base away, this may be a read error. The rearrangement uses TRBV7-2 and TRBJ2-5; 11 bases are a match to TRBD2. The J call could be wrong; TRBJ2-7 is a better fit for the DNA end. The CDR3 is made up of 15 amino acids. The germline gives CDR1 SGHTA, CDR2 FQGNSA. CDR3 protein: CASSFSGGVQDEQYF. In nucleotides, the CDR3 is TGTGCCAGCAGCTTTAGCGGGGGGGTTCAAGACGAGCAGTACTTC.

This chain joins TRBV7-2 and TRBJ2-1, with D possibly being TRBD1 or TRBD2 (5 bases each). Per germline, CDR1 SGHTA and CDR2 FQGNSA. This CDR3 region has 15 residues. Between the trimmed V and J ends, which lost 3 bases and 0 bases, there was a span of 9 bases. CDR3 nucleotide sequence: TGTGCCAGCAGCTTTGAGGGGCACTCCTACAATGAGCAGTTCTTC. It specifies CASSFEGHSYNEQFF.

This clonotype was seen only a few times. The rearrangement uses TRBV29-1 and TRBJ1-4; tentative D call: TRBD1 (5 bases). The V gene lost 7 bases and the J gene lost 7 bases, with 13 bases spanning the gap. Germline CDR1 SQVTM, CDR2 ANQGSEA. The CDR3 spans 12 residues. In nucleotides, the CDR3 is TGCAGCGCCGTTGGGACGGCTGAAAAACTGTTTTTT. Translation gives CSAVGTAEKLFF.

The chain has TRBV2 and TRBJ1-4; D gene uncertain. Germline assignment: CDR1 SNHLY and CDR2 FYNNEI. This CDR3 has 16 amino acids. With 1 base removed from V and 4 bases from J, the gap between germline ends came to 13 bases. CDR3 DNA: TGTGCCAGCAGTGAAGATGCGCGCAGCAGTAATGAAAAACTGTTTTTT. Translating it yields CASSEDARSSNEKLFF.

The J gene is TRBJ1-2, the V gene TRBV20-1, with TRBD1 as a possible D gene (5 bases). Trimming removed 4 bases from V and 2 bases from J, with 11 bases in between. This CDR3 is 13 amino acids long. Germline CDR1 reads DFQATT; CDR2 reads SNEGSKA (reference sequence). The CDR3 reads CSAMTALNYGYTF. In nucleotides, the CDR3 is TGCAGTGCTATGACAGCTCTCAACTATGGCTACACCTTC.

The chain couples TRBV5-1 to TRBJ1-3; tentative D call: TRBD1 (5 bases). Germline CDR1 SGHRS, CDR2 YFSETQ. The length of the CDR3 is 16 residues. V lost 3 bases to trimming and J lost 0 bases, with 13 bases between them. The DNA of the CDR3 is TGCGCCAGCAGCTGGGACGGTCCTCACTCTGGAAACACCATATATTTT. Translating it yields CASSWDGPHSGNTIYF.

This clonotype was picked up one time. This chain links TRBV20-1 with TRBJ2-1; tentative D call: TRBD2 (6 bases). Germline CDR1 and CDR2: DFQATT and SNEGSKA (reference sequence). Trimming pared 6 bases from V and 3 bases from J, leaving 12 bases between. The CDR3 is made up of 13 amino acids. CDR3 region: CSAGGEFYNEQFF. The CDR3 coding sequence is TGCAGTGCCGGCGGGGAGTTCTACAATGAGCAGTTCTTC.

This chain joins TRBV6-2 or TRBV6-3 and TRBJ1-5; D gene unclear. CDR3 length: 11 amino acids. V lost 5 bases to trimming and J lost 14 bases, with 13 bases between them. Looked up from germline, CDR1 is MNHEY and CDR2 is SVGEGT. CDR3 in amino acids: CASSESGEKHF. CDR3 sequence (DNA): TGTGCCAGCAGTGAATCAGGAGAAAAGCATTTT.

A word on this clonotype: An end of the junction differs from the germline gene, which may be a read error. V is TRBV6-6 and J is TRBJ2-3; 11 positions agree with TRBD2. This CDR3 region has 14 residues. CDR1 is MNHNY, CDR2 SVGAGI, per germline (reference sequence). CDR3: CASLLAGVRDTRYF. DNA for the CDR3: TGTGCCAGCTTACTAGCGGGGGTGAGAGATACGCGGTATTTT.

Ten or more counts support this clonotype. The rearrangement links TRBV5-1 to TRBJ2-4; 11 bases agree with TRBD1. The J call is uncertain, as TRBJ2-7 better fits the DNA end. Per the germline V gene, CDR1 is SGHRS and CDR2 is YFSETQ. The CDR3 has 14 amino acids. The chain's CDR3 is CASSSGTGGNEQYF. CDR3 DNA: TGCGCCAGCAGCTCTGGGACAGGGGGTAACGAGCAGTACTTC.

The chain recombines TRBV12-3 or TRBV12-4 with TRBJ2-4; possibly TRBD1 for D (6 bases). V was pared by 1 base and J by 13 bases, with 17 bases between. This CDR3 has 14 residues. DNA for the CDR3: TGTGCCAGCAGTTTAGGGCAATCTCTAAGGGGGCAGTACTTC. Translated, it gives CASSLGQSLRGQYF.

The chain joins TRBV28 to TRBJ1-4; 11 bases match TRBD1. The CDR3 has 14 residues. The V gene end was trimmed by 11 bases and the J gene end by 8 bases; junction bases not matched to a gene: 10. Per germline, CDR1 MDHEN and CDR2 SYDVKM. For the CDR3, the DNA is TGTGCCGGCCAGGACAGGGGGCTTGAAGAAAAACTGTTTTTT. It translates to CAGQDRGLEEKLFF.

This clonotype was detected only a few times. The genes are TRBV6-1 and TRBJ1-2; a possible D gene is TRBD1 (6 bases). The CDR3 is 14 amino acids. Trimming removed 0 bases from V and 8 bases from J, with 13 bases in between. Per germline, CDR1 MNHNS and CDR2 SASEGT. In nucleotides, the CDR3 is TGTGCCAGCAGTGAAGCACGGCAGGGGACGGGCTACACCTTC. Its protein product is CASSEARQGTGYTF.

The rearrangement joins TRBV14 to TRBJ2-3; either TRBD1 or TRBD2 may fit D (5 bases each). The CDR3 consists of 13 residues. V was shortened by 4 bases and J by 13 bases, with 18 bases between the two germline ends. The germline V gene has CDR1 SGHDN and CDR2 FVKESK. The CDR3 sequence: CASSLTGLLEKYF. CDR3 sequence (DNA): TGTGCCAGCAGCCTCACGGGGCTACTGGAAAAGTATTTT.

This clonotype was recorded a few times. The rearrangement links TRBV5-1 to TRBJ2-1; tentative D call: TRBD2 (5 bases). Trimming cost V 6 bases and J 0 bases, with 10 bases left between them. Germline values: CDR1 SGHRS, CDR2 YFSETQ. The CDR3 is 14 amino acids. As DNA, the CDR3 is TGCGCCAGCACGGTTGGGAGCTCCTACAATGAGCAGTTCTTC. Its protein product is CASTVGSSYNEQFF. Variable domain in full (rest from reference TRBV5-1 and TRBJ2-1): KAGVTQTPRYLIKTRGQQVTLSCSPISGHRSVSWYQQTPGQGLQFLFEYFSETQRNKGNFPGRFSGRQFSNSRSEMNVSTLELGDSALYLCASTVGSSYNEQFFGPGTRLTVL.

The CDR3 DNA follows: TGTGCCACCAGTGAGTCTAGCGGGGGCCAGAGCTCCTACAATGAGCAGTTCTTC. It specifies CATSESSGGQSSYNEQFF. The rearrangement links TRBV24-1 to TRBJ2-1; TRBD2 matches at 10 bases. Germline values: CDR1 KGHDR, CDR2 SFDVKD. V trimming: 4 bases; J trimming: 0 bases; junction bases outside the gene matches: 8. The CDR3 spans 18 residues.

This chain connects TRBV20-1 to TRBJ2-3, with TRBD2 identical over 8 bases. The CDR3 spans 15 residues. CDR1 is DFQATT and CDR2 is SNEGSKA in the germline V gene (reference sequence). With V trimmed by 1 base and J by 2 bases, 5 bases remained unmatched. The CDR3 DNA reads as TGCAGTGCTAGAGCGGGGGGGCTAATCACAGATACGCAGTATTTT. It is translated as CSARAGGLITDTQYF.

This clonotype has only a few counts. The gene calls are TRBV4-3 and TRBJ1-2; possible D gene TRBD1, 6 bases. Looked up from germline, CDR1 is LGHNA and CDR2 is YSLEER. Between the trimmed V and J ends, which lost 0 bases and 1 base, there was a span of 9 bases. The CDR3 spans 15 residues. This CDR3 reads CASSQDWGLNYGYTF. CDR3 sequence (DNA): TGCGCCAGCAGCCAAGATTGGGGGCTTAACTATGGCTACACCTTC.

This rearrangement joins TRBV7-2 to TRBJ2-4; 9 bases align to TRBD1. The DNA matches TRBJ2-7 better at its end, which makes the J call doubtful. Germline V gives CDR1 SGHTA, CDR2 FQGNSA. This CDR3 has 18 amino acids. For the CDR3, the DNA is TGTGCCAGCAGCCCTCCGAGGAGAACAGGGGGCAGGTCCTACGAGCAGTACTTC. This translates into CASSPPRRTGGRSYEQYF.

This clonotype appeared a few times. The chain carries TRBV4-3 and TRBJ2-7; D unresolved. V lost 1 base and J lost 3, with 10 bases in between. The CDR3 is made up of 14 amino acids. Germline CDR1 reads LGHNA; CDR2 reads YSLEER. The DNA of the CDR3 is TGCGCCAGCAGCCAAGGACTCTCGAACTACGAGCAGTACTTC. Its translation is CASSQGLSNYEQYF.

The genes are TRBV7-3 and TRBJ2-1; 8 bases fit TRBD1. Germline CDR1 SGHTA, CDR2 FQGTGA. The length of the CDR3 is 15 residues. V was pared by 5 bases and J by 6 bases, with 9 bases of the junction left unmatched. CDR3 residues: CASSTGTGRVNEQFF. The CDR3 region has the DNA TGTGCCAGCAGCACCGGGACAGGAAGGGTCAATGAGCAGTTCTTC.

V is TRBV20-1 and J is TRBJ1-2; D is unresolved. The CDR3 is 11 amino acids. The germline gives CDR1 DFQATT, CDR2 SNEGSKA (reference sequence). Trimming removed 7 bases from V and 4 bases from J, with 10 bases in between. The CDR3 sequence: CSVPQFYGYTF. CDR3 bases: TGCAGTGTCCCCCAGTTCTATGGCTACACCTTC.

This chain joins TRBV29-1 and TRBJ2-7, with TRBD1 matching 7 bases. The CDR3 totals 13 residues. V was pared by 6 bases and J by 5 bases, with 10 bases of the junction left unmatched. Germline V gene sequence: CDR1 SQVTM, CDR2 ANQGSEA. This CDR3 reads CSVKQGFGDEQYF. The CDR3 bases are TGCAGCGTAAAACAGGGGTTCGGGGACGAGCAGTACTTC.

The V call is TRBV20-1, the J call TRBJ1-1; maybe TRBD1 (5 bases). Germline CDR1 reads DFQATT; CDR2 reads SNEGSKA (reference sequence). The CDR3 is made up of 12 amino acids. V dropped 5 bases and J dropped 2 bases, with 9 bases sitting between them. The CDR3 loop reads CSASGGNTEAFF. CDR3 DNA: TGCAGTGCTTCGGGGGGAAACACTGAAGCTTTCTTT.

This chain links TRBV3-1 with TRBJ1-2; no reliable D call. CDR3 length: 13 amino acids. The germline CDR1 and CDR2 sequences are LGHDT and YNNKEL (reference sequence). V dropped 2 bases and J dropped 6 bases, with 10 bases sitting between them. The CDR3 DNA sequence: TGTGCCAGCAGCCAAAGCCCCCTGGATGGCTACACCTTC. It yields the protein CASSQSPLDGYTF.

This clonotype occurred a few times. CDR3: CASSNLQRRGSYEQYF. Here the CDR3 DNA reads TGTGCCAGCAGTAACCTACAGCGGAGGGGCTCCTACGAGCAGTACTTC. This chain links TRBV6-5 with TRBJ2-7, with TRBD2 as a possible D gene (6 bases). Trimming took off 5 bases at V and 0 bases at J, with 17 bases between the two ends. Germline values: CDR1 MNHEY, CDR2 SVGAGI. This CDR3 has 16 residues.

This clonotype was observed a few times. This chain links TRBV29-1 with TRBJ1-2; TRBD1 is a possible D gene (6 bases). The CDR3 length is 12 residues. Germline CDR1 is SQVTM and CDR2 is ANQGSEA. V was pared by 5 bases and J by 6 bases, with 13 bases between. CDR3 DNA sequence: TGCAGCGTTCGGGGGGCAGTTGATGGCTACACCTTC. Amino acids: CSVRGAVDGYTF.

About this clonotype itself: Just one base apart from a much larger clone, this may be a read error. The genes are TRBV3-1 and TRBJ1-1; tentative D call: TRBD1 (5 bases). V was trimmed by 2 bases and J by 3 bases, leaving 16 bases between them. This CDR3 comprises 16 residues. The germline V gene encodes CDR1 LGHDT and CDR2 YNNKEL (reference sequence). The CDR3 sequence is CASSQWDQISDTEAFF. The CDR3 DNA reads TGTGCCAGCAGCCAATGGGACCAAATCTCGGACACTGAAGCTTTCTTT.

The gene calls are TRBV20-1 and TRBJ1-5, with D possibly matching TRBD1 (5 bases). Germline assignment: CDR1 DFQATT and CDR2 SNEGSKA (reference sequence). V lost 5 bases and J lost 7, with 15 bases in between. This CDR3 has 13 residues. This CDR3 reads CSAPPGLGQPQHF. The CDR3 DNA reads as TGCAGTGCTCCCCCAGGGCTTGGCCAGCCCCAGCATTTT.